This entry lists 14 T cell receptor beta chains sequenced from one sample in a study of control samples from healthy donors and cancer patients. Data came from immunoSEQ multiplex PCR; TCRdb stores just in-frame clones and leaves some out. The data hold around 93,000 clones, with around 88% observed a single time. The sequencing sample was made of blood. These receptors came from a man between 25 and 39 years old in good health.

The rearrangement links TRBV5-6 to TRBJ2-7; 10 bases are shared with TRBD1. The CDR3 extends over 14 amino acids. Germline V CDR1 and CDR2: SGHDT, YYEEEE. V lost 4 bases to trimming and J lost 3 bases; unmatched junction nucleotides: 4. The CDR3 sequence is CASSVGQGIYEQYF. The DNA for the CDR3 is TGTGCCAGCAGCGTGGGACAGGGGATCTACGAGCAGTACTTC.

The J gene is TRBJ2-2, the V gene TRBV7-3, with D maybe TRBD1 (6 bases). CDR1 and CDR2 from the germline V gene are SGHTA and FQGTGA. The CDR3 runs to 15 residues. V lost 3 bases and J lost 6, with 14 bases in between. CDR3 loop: CASSLRQGSSGELFF. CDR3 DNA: TGTGCCAGCAGCTTGCGGCAGGGGTCGTCCGGGGAGCTGTTTTTT.

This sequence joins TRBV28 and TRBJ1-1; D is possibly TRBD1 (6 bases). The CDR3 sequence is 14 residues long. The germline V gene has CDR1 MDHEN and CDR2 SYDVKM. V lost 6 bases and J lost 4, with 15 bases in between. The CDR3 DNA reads TGTGCCAGCAGGGTACAGGGTACCATCACTGAAGCTTTCTTT. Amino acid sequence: CASRVQGTITEAFF.

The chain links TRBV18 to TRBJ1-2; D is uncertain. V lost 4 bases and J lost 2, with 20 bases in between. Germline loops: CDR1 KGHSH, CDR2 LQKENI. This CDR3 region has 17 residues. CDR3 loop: CASSLNQEIQTNYGYTF. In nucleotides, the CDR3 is TGTGCCAGCTCACTTAATCAGGAGATTCAAACCAACTATGGCTACACCTTC. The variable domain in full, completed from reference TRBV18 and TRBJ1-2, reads NAGVMQNPRHLVRRRGQEARLRCSPMKGHSHVYWYRQLPEEGLKFMVYLQKENIIDESGMPKERFSAEFPKEGPSILRIQQVVRGDSAAYFCASSLNQEIQTNYGYTFGSGTRLTVV.

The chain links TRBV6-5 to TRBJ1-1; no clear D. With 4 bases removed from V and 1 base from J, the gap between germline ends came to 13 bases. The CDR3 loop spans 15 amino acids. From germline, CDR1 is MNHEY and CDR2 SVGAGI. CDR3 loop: CASSSRPAGNTEAFF. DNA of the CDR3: TGTGCCAGCAGTTCTCGACCAGCGGGGAACACTGAAGCTTTCTTT.

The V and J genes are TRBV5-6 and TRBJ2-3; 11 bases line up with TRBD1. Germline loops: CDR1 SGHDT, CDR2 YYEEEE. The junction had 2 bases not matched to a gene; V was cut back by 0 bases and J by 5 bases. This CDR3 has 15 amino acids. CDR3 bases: TGTGCCAGCAGCTTGGGGACAGGGGGCATAGATACGCAGTATTTT. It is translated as CASSLGTGGIDTQYF.

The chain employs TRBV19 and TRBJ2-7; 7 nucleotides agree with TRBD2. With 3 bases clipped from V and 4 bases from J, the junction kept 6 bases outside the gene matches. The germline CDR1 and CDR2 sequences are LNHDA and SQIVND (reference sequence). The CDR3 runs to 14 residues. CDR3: CASSMFGRGYEQYF. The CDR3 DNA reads TGTGCCAGTAGTATGTTTGGGAGGGGTTACGAGCAGTACTTC.

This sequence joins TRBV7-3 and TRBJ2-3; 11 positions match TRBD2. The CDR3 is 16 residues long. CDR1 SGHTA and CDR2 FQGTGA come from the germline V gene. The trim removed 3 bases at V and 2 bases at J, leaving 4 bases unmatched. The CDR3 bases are TGTGCCAGCAGCTTGGGGACTAGCGGATACACAGATACGCAGTATTTT. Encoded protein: CASSLGTSGYTDTQYF.

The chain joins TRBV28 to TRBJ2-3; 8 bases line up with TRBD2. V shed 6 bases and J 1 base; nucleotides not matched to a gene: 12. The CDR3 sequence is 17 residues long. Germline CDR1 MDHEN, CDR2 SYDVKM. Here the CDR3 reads CASRSPGLGRGTDTQYF. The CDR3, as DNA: TGTGCCAGCAGGTCCCCGGGACTAGGGCGGGGCACAGATACGCAGTATTTT.

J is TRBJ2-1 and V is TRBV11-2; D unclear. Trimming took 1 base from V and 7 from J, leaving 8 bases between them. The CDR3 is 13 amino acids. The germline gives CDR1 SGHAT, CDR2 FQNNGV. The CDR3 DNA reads TGTGCCAGCAGCTTAGCACCAATAAATGAGCAGTTCTTC. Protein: CASSLAPINEQFF.

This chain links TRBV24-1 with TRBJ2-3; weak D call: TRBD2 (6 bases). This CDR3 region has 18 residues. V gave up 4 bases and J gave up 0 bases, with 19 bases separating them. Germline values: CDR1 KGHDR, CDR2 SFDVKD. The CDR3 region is CATSEGNGGAWSTDTQYF. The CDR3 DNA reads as TGTGCCACCAGTGAAGGGAATGGCGGGGCGTGGAGCACAGATACGCAGTATTTT.

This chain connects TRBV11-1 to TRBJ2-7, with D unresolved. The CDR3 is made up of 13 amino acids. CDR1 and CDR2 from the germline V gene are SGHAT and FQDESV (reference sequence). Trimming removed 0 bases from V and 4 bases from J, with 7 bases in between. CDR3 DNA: TGTGCCAGCAGCTTAGCCTCCAGATACGAGCAGTACTTC. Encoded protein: CASSLASRYEQYF.

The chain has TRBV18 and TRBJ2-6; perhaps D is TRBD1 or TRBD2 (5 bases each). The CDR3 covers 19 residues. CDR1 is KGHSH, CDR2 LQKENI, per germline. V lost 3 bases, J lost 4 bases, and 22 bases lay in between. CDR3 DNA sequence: TGTGCCAGCTCACCCCTCGGGGCAGACCCCCGCTCCGGGGCCAACGTCCTGACTTTC. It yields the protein CASSPLGADPRSGANVLTF.

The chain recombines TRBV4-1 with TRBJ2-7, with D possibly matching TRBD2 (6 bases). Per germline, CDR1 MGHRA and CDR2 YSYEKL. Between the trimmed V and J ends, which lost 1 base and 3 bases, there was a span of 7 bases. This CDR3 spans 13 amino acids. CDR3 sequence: CASSQGGIYEQYF. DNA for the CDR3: TGCGCCAGCAGCCAAGGCGGGATCTACGAGCAGTACTTC.